Below, 5 T cell receptor beta chains from the same sample are listed, as sequenced in a study of yellow fever vaccine responses in identical twins (dated 2018 in TCRdb). Library creation used RT-PCR. Sequencing relied on an Illumina HiSeq 2500. Using fastp at Q25 and MiXCR, TCRdb reprocessed the public reads and kept productive beta chains. All rows with the same CDR3 protein become a single entry with the most common DNA and genes. The sample table holds approximately 20,000 distinct CDR3 sequences, of which roughly 75% were seen once. The top ten hold 2.2% of the sample. The sequenced sample was T cells from blood (PBMCs), unsorted or a sorted subset (not recorded which), obtained before or after yellow fever vaccination (not recorded which). The receptors derive from a woman aged 18 to 35 who received the yellow fever vaccine. Donor details come from another sample of the same person, matched by shared clones.

The chain couples TRBV7-6 to TRBJ2-7; D is uncertain. V lost 3 bases to trimming and J lost 5 bases, with 8 bases between them. This CDR3 region has 12 residues. Germline loops: CDR1 SGHVS, CDR2 FNYEAQ. The CDR3 protein is CASSFGCDEQYV. CDR3 DNA sequence: TGTGCCAGCAGCTTCGGGTGCGACGAGCAGTACGTC.

This clonotype was detected only a few times. The chain uses TRBV2 and TRBJ2-1; D is possibly TRBD2 (6 bases). V was pared by 6 bases and J by 15 bases, with 12 bases between. Per the germline V gene, CDR1 is SNHLY and CDR2 is FYNNEI. CDR3 length: 10 amino acids. This CDR3 is CASSGDWRFF. As DNA, the CDR3 is TGTGCCAGCAGCGGGGACTGGCGGTTCTTC.

This clonotype appeared a few times. The chain links TRBV7-9 to TRBJ2-1; 12 bases align to TRBD2. Germline CDR1 is SEHNR and CDR2 is FQNEAQ (reference sequence). V lost 8 bases and J lost 0; bases outside the gene matches: 11. The CDR3 runs 18 residues. In DNA form, the CDR3 reads TGTGCCAGCGGGAATCCTGGACTAGCGGGGCCCTCCTACAATGAGCAGTTCTTC. It translates to CASGNPGLAGPSYNEQFF.

This clonotype appeared once. The V and J genes are TRBV3-1 and TRBJ2-4; 11 bases line up with TRBD1. Germline CDR1 and CDR2: LGHDT and YNNKEL (reference sequence). The CDR3 consists of 14 residues. With V trimmed by 4 bases and J by 9 bases, 5 bases remained unmatched. The CDR3 coding sequence is TGTGCCAGCAGCCCGAGAGGGACAGGGGGCATTCAGTACTTC. Translation gives CASSPRGTGGIQYF.

This chain connects TRBV15 to TRBJ2-7; D not certain. The CDR3 extends over 14 amino acids. Germline V gene data show CDR1 as LNHNV and CDR2 as YYDKDF (reference sequence). V was cut by 5 bases and J by 2 bases, with 13 bases left in between. CDR3 sequence reads: CATSPRTGTYEQYF. CDR3 in DNA: TGTGCCACCAGCCCACGGACCGGAACCTACGAGCAGTACTTC.